What follows are 4 T cell receptor beta chains derived from one specimen sequenced in a study of OX40 agonist ivuxolimab in advanced cancers. Method: immunoSEQ multiplex PCR; TCRdb's copy keeps in-frame clones and lacks some. The sample contains 98,000 or so clones, roughly 90% of which appear only once. This sample comprised CD4+ or CD8+ T cells sorted from blood, obtained in a trial of the OX40 agonist ivuxolimab. All receptors derive from an adult with an advanced solid tumor such as melanoma, head and neck, liver or kidney cancer.

This chain joins TRBV6-5 and TRBJ2-7; 7 bases align to TRBD2. Trimming cost V 2 bases and J 0 bases; bases outside gene matches: 1. The CDR3 runs to 14 residues. Germline V gene lookup returns CDR1 MNHEY and CDR2 SVGAGI. CDR3 region: CASSYLADSYEQYF. Here the CDR3 DNA reads TGTGCCAGCAGTTACCTAGCGGACTCCTACGAGCAGTACTTC.

This sequence joins TRBV9 and TRBJ2-1; TRBD2 matches at 11 bases. The length of the CDR3 is 16 residues. CDR1 is SGDLS, CDR2 YYNGEE, per germline. V shed 3 bases and J 5 bases; nucleotides not matched to a gene: 7. The CDR3 region is CASSARLAGSHNEQFF. The CDR3 DNA reads as TGTGCCAGCAGCGCCCGACTAGCGGGGTCCCACAATGAGCAGTTCTTC.

V is TRBV7-9 and J is TRBJ1-1; the D is unclear. The CDR3 extends over 15 amino acids. In germline, CDR1 is SEHNR, CDR2 FQNEAQ (reference sequence). Trimming removed 3 bases at V and 1 base at J, with 12 bases between. The CDR3 region has the DNA TGTGCCAGCAGCTTTCTACGGGAATGGAACACTGAAGCTTTCTTT. This gives the protein CASSFLREWNTEAFF. The variable domain in full, completed from reference TRBV7-9 and TRBJ1-1, reads DTGVSQNPRHKITKRGQNVTFRCDPISEHNRLYWYRQTLGQGPEFLTYFQNEAQLEKSRLLSDRFSAERPKGSFSTLEIQRTEQGDSAMYLCASSFLREWNTEAFFGQGTRLTVV.

The chain uses TRBV11-1 and TRBJ2-3; no clear D. Germline V gives CDR1 SGHAT, CDR2 FQDESV (reference sequence). This CDR3 is 13 amino acids long. V was cut by 5 bases and J by 2 bases, with 8 bases left in between. The DNA for the CDR3 is TGTGCCAGCAGCCCTGGTTCCACAGATACGCAGTATTTT. Its protein product is CASSPGSTDTQYF.